This is a list of T cell receptor beta chains from one sample in a study of T cells in tuberculosis. Using immunoSEQ multiplex PCR, the repertoire was profiled, and TCRdb retains in-frame clones only, with some absent. The repertoire has some 34,000 clones, around 97% of them found once; the top ten carry roughly 6.2%. What was sequenced was PBMCs. These TCRs come from a donor aged 10-29 years with latent tuberculosis or without tuberculosis infection. CDR3s include the opening cysteine and the closing phenylalanine or tryptophan. Fields, in order: D gene, clone size, J gene, V gene, CDR3 protein, CDR3 DNA. A D gene is named only where the DNA matches it firmly. A clone size is listed for some rows: how often the clone was seen (once, few, many), or a class if it is expanded.

>TRBD1|once|TRBJ1-5|TRBV30
CAWSSTGGAQPQHF
TGTGCCTGGAGTAGCACAGGGGGCGCTCAGCCCCAGCATTTT
>TRBD1|NA|TRBJ1-1|TRBV5-1
CASSSGTGPESEAFF
TGCGCCAGCAGCTCCGGGACAGGGCCGGAATCGGAAGCTTTCTTT
>TRBD1|once|TRBJ1-1|TRBV30
CAWSHAWTGRPEAFF
TGTGCCTGGAGTCACGCTTGGACAGGGCGCCCTGAAGCTTTCTTT
>TRBD2|NA|TRBJ2-3|TRBV6-5
CATFRGGATDTQYF
TGTGCCACCTTTCGCGGGGGGGCCACAGATACGCAGTATTTT
>TRBD1|NA|TRBJ1-1|TRBV2
CASSDLVDRENTEAFF
TGTGCCAGCAGTGATTTGGTTGACAGGGAGAACACTGAAGCTTTCTTT
>NA|NA|TRBJ1-2|TRBV5-1
CASSLVGGDNYGYTF
TGCGCCAGCAGCTTGGTTGGCGGCGACAACTATGGCTACACCTTC
>TRBD2|NA|TRBJ2-7|TRBV5-1
CASSYTSSRGGREQYF
TGCGCCAGCAGCTACACTTCCAGCCGGGGGGGGCGGGAGCAGTACTTC
>TRBD1|NA|TRBJ1-1|TRBV6-1
CASSQTGGRTEAFF
TGTGCCAGCAGTCAAACAGGGGGCAGGACTGAAGCTTTCTTT
>TRBD2|NA|TRBJ2-7|TRBV28
CASSFAGTSGRGEQYF
TGTGCCAGCAGTTTCGCGGGGACTAGCGGGAGAGGAGAGCAGTACTTC
>TRBD1|NA|TRBJ1-1|TRBV5-1
CASSQGDTEAFF
TGCGCCAGCAGCCAGGGGGACACTGAAGCTTTCTTT
>NA|NA|TRBJ1-2|TRBV9
CASSGPAGYTF
TGTGCCAGCAGCGGGCCCGCAGGCTACACCTTC